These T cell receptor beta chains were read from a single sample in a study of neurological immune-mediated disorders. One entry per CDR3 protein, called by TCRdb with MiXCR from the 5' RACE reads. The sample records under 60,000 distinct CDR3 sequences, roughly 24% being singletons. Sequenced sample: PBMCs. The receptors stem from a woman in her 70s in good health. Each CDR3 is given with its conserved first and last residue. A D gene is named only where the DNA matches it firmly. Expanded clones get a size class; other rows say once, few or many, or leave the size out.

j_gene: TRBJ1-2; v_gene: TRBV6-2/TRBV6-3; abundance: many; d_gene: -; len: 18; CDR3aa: CASSSKTHRDRNNYGYTF; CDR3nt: TGTGCCAGCAGTTCTAAAACCCACCGGGACCGAAATAACTATGGCTACACCTTC
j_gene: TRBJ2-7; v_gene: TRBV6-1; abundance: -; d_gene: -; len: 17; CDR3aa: CASSEGRGPRLRDEQYF; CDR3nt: TGTGCCAGCAGTGAAGGTAGGGGACCCCGGCTGCGGGACGAGCAGTACTTC
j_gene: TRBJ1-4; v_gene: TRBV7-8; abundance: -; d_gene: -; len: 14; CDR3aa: CASSARSPGSKLFF; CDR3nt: TGTGCCAGCAGCGCCCGGTCCCCGGGGAGTAAACTGTTTTTT
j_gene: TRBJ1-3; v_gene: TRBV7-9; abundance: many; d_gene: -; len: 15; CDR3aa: CASSTITGLGNTIYF; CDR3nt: TGTGCCAGCAGCACAATTACAGGGCTCGGAAACACCATATATTTT
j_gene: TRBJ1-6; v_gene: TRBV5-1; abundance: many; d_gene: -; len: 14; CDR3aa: CASSFSGSDSPLHF; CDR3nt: TGCGCCAGCAGCTTCTCAGGGAGCGATTCACCCCTCCACTTT
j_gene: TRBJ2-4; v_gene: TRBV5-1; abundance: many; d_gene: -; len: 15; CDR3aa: CASGAGGPPTVIQYF; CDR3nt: TGCGCCAGCGGCGCTGGCGGTCCTCCCACGGTCATTCAGTACTTC
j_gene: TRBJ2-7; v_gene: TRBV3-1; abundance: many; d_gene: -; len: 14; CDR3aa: CASSQRIGSYEQYF; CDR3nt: TGTGCCAGCAGCCAACGCATTGGCTCCTACGAGCAGTACTTC
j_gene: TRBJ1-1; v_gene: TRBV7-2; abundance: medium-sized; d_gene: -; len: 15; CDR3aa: CASSLGDMRDTEAFF; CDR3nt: TGTGCCAGCAGCTTGGGGGACATGAGGGACACTGAAGCTTTCTTT
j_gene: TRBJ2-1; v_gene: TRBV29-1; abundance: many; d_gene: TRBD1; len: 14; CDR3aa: CSACRDSSYNEQFF; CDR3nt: TGCAGCGCTTGCCGGGACAGCTCCTACAATGAGCAGTTCTTC
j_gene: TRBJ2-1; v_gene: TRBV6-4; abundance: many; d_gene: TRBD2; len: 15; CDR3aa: CASSELAGAYNEQFF; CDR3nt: TGTGCCAGCAGTGAGCTAGCGGGGGCTTACAATGAGCAGTTCTTC
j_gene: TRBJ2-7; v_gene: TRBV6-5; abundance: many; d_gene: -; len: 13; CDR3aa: CASSYPGRDEQYF; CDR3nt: TGTGCCAGCAGTTACCCCGGCAGGGACGAGCAGTACTTC
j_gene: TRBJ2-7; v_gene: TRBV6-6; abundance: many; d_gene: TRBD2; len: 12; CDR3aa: CASGTSYYEQYF; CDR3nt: TGTGCCAGCGGGACTAGTTACTACGAGCAGTACTTC
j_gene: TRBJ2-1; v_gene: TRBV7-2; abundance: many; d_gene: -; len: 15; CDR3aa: CASSRARSSYNEQFF; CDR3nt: TGTGCCAGCAGCCGAGCTCGCAGCTCCTACAATGAGCAGTTCTTC
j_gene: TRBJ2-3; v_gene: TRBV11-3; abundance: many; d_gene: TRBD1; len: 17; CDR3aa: CASSLMVRDRGSDTQYF; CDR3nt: TGTGCCAGCAGCTTAATGGTTCGGGACAGGGGGTCAGATACGCAGTATTTT
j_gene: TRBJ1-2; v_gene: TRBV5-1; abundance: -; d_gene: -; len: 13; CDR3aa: CASSLDRVHGYTF; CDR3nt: TGCGCCAGCAGCTTGGACAGGGTCCATGGCTACACCTTC
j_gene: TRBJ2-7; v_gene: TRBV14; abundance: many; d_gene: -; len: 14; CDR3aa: CASSLSGTVYEQYF; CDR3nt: TGTGCCAGCAGCCTATCCGGGACCGTCTACGAGCAGTACTTC
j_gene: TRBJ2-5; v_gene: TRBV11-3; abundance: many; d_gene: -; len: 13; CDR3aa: CASSPGAWETQYF; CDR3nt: TGTGCCAGCAGCCCGGGGGCTTGGGAGACCCAGTACTTC
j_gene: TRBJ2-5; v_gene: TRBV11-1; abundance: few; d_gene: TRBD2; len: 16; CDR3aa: CASSPGSGGFQETQYF; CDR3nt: TGTGCCAGCAGCCCAGGCAGCGGGGGGTTTCAAGAGACCCAGTACTTC
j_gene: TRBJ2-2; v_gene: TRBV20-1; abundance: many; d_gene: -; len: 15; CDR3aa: CSARDYRVGNGELFF; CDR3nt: TGCAGTGCTAGGGACTACAGGGTCGGAAACGGGGAGCTGTTTTTT
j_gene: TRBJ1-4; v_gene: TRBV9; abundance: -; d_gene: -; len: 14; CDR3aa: CASSVEGGQEKLFF; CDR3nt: TGTGCCAGCAGCGTAGAGGGGGGGCAAGAAAAACTGTTTTTT
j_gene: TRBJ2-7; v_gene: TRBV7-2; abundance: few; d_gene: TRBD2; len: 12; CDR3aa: CASSLSWGGEYF; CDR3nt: TGTGCCAGCAGCTTAAGTTGGGGGGGGGAGTACTTC
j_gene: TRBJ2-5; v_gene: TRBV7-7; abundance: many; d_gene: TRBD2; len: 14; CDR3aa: CASSQTSGTETQYF; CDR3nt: TGTGCCAGCAGCCAGACTAGCGGGACGGAGACCCAGTACTTC
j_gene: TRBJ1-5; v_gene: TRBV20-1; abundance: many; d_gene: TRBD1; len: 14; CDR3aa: CSASKGAGNQPQHF; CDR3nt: TGCAGTGCTAGCAAGGGGGCTGGCAATCAGCCCCAGCATTTT
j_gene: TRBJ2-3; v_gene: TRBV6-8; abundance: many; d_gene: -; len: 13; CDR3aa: CASSWGRTDTQYF; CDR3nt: TGTGCCAGCAGTTGGGGTCGCACAGATACGCAGTATTTT
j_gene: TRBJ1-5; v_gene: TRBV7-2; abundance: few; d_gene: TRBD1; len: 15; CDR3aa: CASSPSTGSPGAQHF; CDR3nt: TGTGCCAGCAGCCCATCGACAGGGTCCCCCGGGGCCCAGCATTTT
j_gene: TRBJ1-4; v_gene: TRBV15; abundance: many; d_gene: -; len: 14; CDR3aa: CATSLRGPNEKLFF; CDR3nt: TGTGCCACCAGCCTCAGGGGACCTAATGAAAAACTGTTTTTT
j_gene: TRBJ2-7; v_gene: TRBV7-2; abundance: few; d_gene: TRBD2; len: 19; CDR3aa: CASSYPFVASGRLTYEQYF; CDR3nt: TGTGCCAGCAGCTACCCGTTCGTGGCTAGCGGGAGGCTAACCTACGAGCAGTACTTC
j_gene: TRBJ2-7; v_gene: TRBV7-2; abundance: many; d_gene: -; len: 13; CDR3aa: CASSLVGGYEQYF; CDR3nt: TGTGCCAGCAGCTTAGTTGGAGGTTACGAGCAGTACTTC
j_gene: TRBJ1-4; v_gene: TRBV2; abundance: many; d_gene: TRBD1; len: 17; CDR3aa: CASIPGTGGGVGEKLFF; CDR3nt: TGTGCCAGCATACCCGGGACAGGGGGCGGCGTGGGTGAAAAACTGTTTTTT
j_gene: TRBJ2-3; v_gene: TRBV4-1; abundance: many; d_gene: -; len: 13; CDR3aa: CASSQVPIDTQYF; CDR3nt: TGCGCCAGCAGCCAAGTTCCTATTGATACGCAGTATTTT
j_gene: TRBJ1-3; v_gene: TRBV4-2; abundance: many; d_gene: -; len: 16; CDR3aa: CASSQERGGTGNTIYF; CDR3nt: TGTGCCAGCAGCCAAGAAAGAGGGGGAACTGGAAACACCATATATTTT
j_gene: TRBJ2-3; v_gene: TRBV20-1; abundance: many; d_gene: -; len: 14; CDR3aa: CSARPGPGPDTQYF; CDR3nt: TGCAGTGCTAGGCCGGGCCCAGGGCCAGATACGCAGTATTTT
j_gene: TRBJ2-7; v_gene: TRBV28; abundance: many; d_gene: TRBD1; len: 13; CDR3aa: CASNPGQGHEQYF; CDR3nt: TGTGCCAGCAACCCGGGACAGGGCCACGAGCAGTACTTC
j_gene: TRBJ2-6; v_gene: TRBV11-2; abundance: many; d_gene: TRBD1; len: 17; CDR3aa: CASSTTRGRSGANVLTF; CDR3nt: TGTGCCAGCAGCACAACCAGGGGGCGATCTGGGGCCAACGTCCTGACTTTC
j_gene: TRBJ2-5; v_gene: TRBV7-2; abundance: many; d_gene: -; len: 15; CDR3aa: CASSLRGSGQETQYF; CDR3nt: TGTGCCAGCAGCTTACGTGGTAGCGGACAAGAGACCCAGTACTTC
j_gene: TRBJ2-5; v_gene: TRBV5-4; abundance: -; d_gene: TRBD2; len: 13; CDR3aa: CASSPSGRETQYF; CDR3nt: TGTGCCAGCAGCCCCAGCGGGAGAGAGACCCAGTACTTC
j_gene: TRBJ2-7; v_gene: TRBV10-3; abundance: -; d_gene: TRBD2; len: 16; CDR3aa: CANPGLAGGPSYEQYF; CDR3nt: TGTGCCAACCCGGGACTAGCGGGGGGGCCGTCCTACGAGCAGTACTTC
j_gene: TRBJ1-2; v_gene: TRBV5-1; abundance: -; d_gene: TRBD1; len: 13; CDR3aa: CASSLPGGDGYTF; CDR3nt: TGCGCCAGCAGCTTGCCAGGGGGAGATGGCTACACCTTC
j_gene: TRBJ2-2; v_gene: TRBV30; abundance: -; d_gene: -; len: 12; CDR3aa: CAWSANTGELFF; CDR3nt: TGTGCCTGGAGTGCCAACACCGGGGAGCTGTTTTTT
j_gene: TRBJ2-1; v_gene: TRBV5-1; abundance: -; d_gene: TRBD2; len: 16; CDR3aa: CASSLALSGSWNEQFF; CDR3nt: TGCGCCAGCAGCTTGGCGCTTAGCGGGAGTTGGAATGAGCAGTTCTTC
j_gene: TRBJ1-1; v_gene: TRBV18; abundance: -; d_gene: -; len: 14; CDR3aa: CASSPPGQYTEAFF; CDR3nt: TGTGCCAGCTCACCGCCCGGACAGTACACTGAAGCTTTCTTT
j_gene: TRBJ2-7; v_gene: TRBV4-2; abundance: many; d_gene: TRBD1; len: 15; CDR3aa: CASSLLRDSSYEQYF; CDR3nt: TGTGCCAGCAGCCTCCTCCGGGACAGCTCCTACGAGCAGTACTTC
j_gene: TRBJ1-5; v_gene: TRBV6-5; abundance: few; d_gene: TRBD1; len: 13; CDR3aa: CASSKQGALPQHF; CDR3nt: TGTGCCAGCAGCAAACAGGGGGCTCTGCCCCAGCATTTT
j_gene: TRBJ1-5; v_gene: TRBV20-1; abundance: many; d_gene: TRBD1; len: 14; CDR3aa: CSAREGAGNQPQHF; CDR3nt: TGCAGTGCTAGGGAGGGGGCGGGCAATCAGCCCCAGCATTTT
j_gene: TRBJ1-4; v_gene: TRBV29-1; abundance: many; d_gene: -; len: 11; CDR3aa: CSVWINEKLFF; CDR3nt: TGCAGCGTTTGGATTAATGAAAAACTGTTTTTT
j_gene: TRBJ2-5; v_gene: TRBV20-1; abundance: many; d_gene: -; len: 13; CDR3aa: CSAGGHIQETQYF; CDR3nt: TGCAGTGCAGGGGGACATATACAAGAGACCCAGTACTTC
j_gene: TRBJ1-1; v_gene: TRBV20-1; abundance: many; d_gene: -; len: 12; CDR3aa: CSARRRTTEAFF; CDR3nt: TGCAGTGCTAGAAGGCGAACGACTGAAGCTTTCTTT
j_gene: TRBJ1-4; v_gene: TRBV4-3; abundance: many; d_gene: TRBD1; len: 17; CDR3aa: CASSQGDSTLWFEKLFF; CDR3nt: TGCGCCAGCAGCCAAGGGGACAGTACACTTTGGTTTGAAAAACTGTTTTTT
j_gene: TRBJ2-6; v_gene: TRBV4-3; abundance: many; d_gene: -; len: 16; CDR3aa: CASSQKTGSGANVLTF; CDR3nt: TGCGCCAGCAGCCAAAAAACAGGGTCTGGGGCCAACGTCCTGACTTTC
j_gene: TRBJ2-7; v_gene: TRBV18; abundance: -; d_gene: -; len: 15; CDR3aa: CASSRMRERAYEQYF; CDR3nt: TGTGCCAGCTCCCGAATGAGGGAAAGAGCCTACGAGCAGTACTTC
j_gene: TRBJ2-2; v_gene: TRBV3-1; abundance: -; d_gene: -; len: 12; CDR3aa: CASSHPNGELFF; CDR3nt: TGTGCCAGCAGCCACCCAAATGGGGAGCTGTTTTTT
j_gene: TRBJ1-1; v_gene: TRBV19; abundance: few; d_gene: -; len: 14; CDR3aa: CASSQGLWEPEAFF; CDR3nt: TGTGCCAGCTCCCAGGGGCTGTGGGAGCCTGAAGCTTTCTTT
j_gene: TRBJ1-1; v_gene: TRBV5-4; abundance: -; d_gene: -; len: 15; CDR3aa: CASGLDRIMNTEAFF; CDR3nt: TGTGCCAGCGGCTTGGACCGAATTATGAACACTGAAGCTTTCTTT
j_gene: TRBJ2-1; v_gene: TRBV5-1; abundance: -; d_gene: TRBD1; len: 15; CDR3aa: CASSLRQGGGDEQFF; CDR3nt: TGCGCCAGCAGCTTACGACAGGGGGGGGGCGATGAGCAGTTCTTC
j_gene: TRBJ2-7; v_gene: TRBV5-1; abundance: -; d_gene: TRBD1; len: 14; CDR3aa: CASSSGTGTNEQYF; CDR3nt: TGCGCCAGCAGCTCTGGGACAGGGACGAACGAGCAGTACTTC
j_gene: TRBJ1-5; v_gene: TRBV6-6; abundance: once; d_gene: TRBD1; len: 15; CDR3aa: CASSRLDRDNQPQHF; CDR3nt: TGTGCCAGCAGCCGACTTGACAGGGACAATCAGCCCCAGCATTTT
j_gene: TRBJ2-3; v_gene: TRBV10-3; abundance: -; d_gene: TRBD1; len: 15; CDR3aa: CAIRDRGPGTDTQYF; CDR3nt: TGTGCCATCAGGGACAGGGGGCCTGGCACAGATACGCAGTATTTT